This T cell receptor beta chain was sequenced in a study of neoadjuvant anti-PD-1 for oral cavity cancer. Study in general: Patients without progression got a fourth dose around day 43.

Germline CDR1 and CDR2: SEHNR and FQNEAQ (reference sequence). V was shortened by 4 bases and J by 4 bases, with 16 bases between the two germline ends. CDR3 length: 15 amino acids. The time point: after neoadjuvant nivolumab, at surgical resection. Sequenced by immunoSEQ multiplex PCR; TCRdb stores in-frame clones only, minus some. This table has more than 9,500 clones, less than 80% appearing once. This material consisted of PBMCs, taken after nivolumab (anti-PD-1) treatment. This clonotype was obtained from a person aged 40 to 85 with oral cavity squamous cell carcinoma. The V call is TRBV7-9, the J call TRBJ1-1; no clear D. The CDR3 coding sequence is TGTGCCAGCAGCTATGACCTTGGACCGGGCACTGAAGCTTTCTTT. Translated, it gives CASSYDLGPGTEAFF.